Included here is one T cell receptor (beta chain) sequence, with context. This clonotype was seen ten or more times. Which antigen it targets is not known. No much larger clonotype is one base removed from it; base qualities were not supplied. This sample was taken from a study of blood T cells in healthy people across ages (dated by TCRdb to 2015 to 2017). As for the study more broadly: In model experiments, roughly one uniquely barcoded TCR beta cDNA molecule per two T cells was captured by template switching. The study measured age-related changes in TCR beta repertoire diversity using deep sequencing normalized with unique cDNA molecular identifiers. Four age groups were formed from the donors: young (average 16 years), middle-aged (roughly 38), aged (about 62) and long-lived (less than 85). To avoid experimental bias, donors of different ages were randomly spread across the sequencing lanes. Using the same blood draw, the study looked at two additional independent replicas of 1 million unique cDNA reads for two donors, one aged 18 to 30 and the other aged 80 or older. Results the study describes overall, beyond this receptor: Compared with the aged group, the long-lived group had more naive CD4+ T cells, fewer expanded clones and increased TCR diversity, suggesting age selection. Because donor CMV infection status was unknown, age-related changes in expanded clonotypes were potentially confounded. Total diversity estimates from one million sequenced T cells were considered lower bounds and underestimates. As age increased, observed TCR beta diversity per million T cells dropped in a roughly linear way, and a significant reduction was already evident by age approximately 40. Observed TCR beta diversity correlated strongly with the percentage of naive T cells measured by flow cytometry. Conclusive comparison of naive and antigen-experienced compartments was prevented by the profiling of bulk unsorted PBMCs.

The method was 5' RACE. Sequencing used an Illumina HiSeq 2500. A second PCR of roughly 6 to 12 cycles was run with a J-beta primer mix and a sample-barcoded 5' primer. Each TCR beta cDNA molecule received a unique molecular identifier from a template-switch 5' adaptor carrying 12 random nucleotides. Each sample yielded at least 2.5 million CDR3-containing paired-end reads. The Mint cDNA synthesis kit, primed by a TRBC-specific oligonucleotide, was used to synthesize first-strand cDNA from all RNA. All cDNA was treated with uracil-DNA glycosylase and then went through a first 18-cycle PCR with the universal primers M1SS and BC2_uni_R. Processing in the source paper ran as follows. For normalization, 1 million high-quality reads were randomly selected from each sample, with every read carrying a distinct molecular identifier. Reads with shared molecular identifiers were discarded instead of being binned into consensus sequences. MiTCR, set to a Q25 quality threshold and the strictest error-elimination algorithm, was used for CDR3 identification, clonotype clustering and error correction. A nonparametric unseen species model with Euler transformation was used to estimate lower-bound total TCR beta diversity. The public reads were quality trimmed at Q25 with fastp and then assembled into clones with MiXCR by TCRdb, keeping productive beta chains. Rows are combined by CDR3 protein, so each entry shows the most common genes and DNA. The V and J calls shown here were made by TCRdb, not taken from the authors' results. This sample holds 650,000 or so distinct CDR3 sequences; 52% were observed only once. Of the sample, about 13% is held by the ten largest clones.

The germline ends are 17 bases apart after V is trimmed by 7 bases and J by 8 bases. The CDR3, from cysteine to phenylalanine, totals 13 residues. The only DNA kept is the CDR3, 39 bases in frame from the first base. Donors were around 37 systemically healthy Caucasian individuals from Russia aged roughly 6 to 100 years. Around 10 milliliters of peripheral blood were collected from each donor into EDTA-treated Vacutainer tubes. Ficoll-Paque density-gradient centrifugation was used to isolate PBMCs, with at least 6 million obtained per sample. Total RNA was extracted from PBMCs with Trizol reagent, with at least 5 micrograms obtained per sample. Naive CD45RAhigh/CD27high T cell percentages were measured by flow cytometry on a PBMC aliquot from every donor.

The chain is made from TRBV12-3 or TRBV12-4 and TRBJ1-2, with no reliable assignment of the D segment. The receptor was isolated from a woman aged 80 or over in good health. Sequenced: blood. The nucleotide sequence is TGTGCCAGCAAAAAATCTTCCCTGCGGGGCTACACCTTC. The resulting protein is CASKKSSLRGYTF.